One T cell receptor beta chain is described in this entry. This specimen comes from a study of blood T cell repertoires in COVID-19. The authors' processing: Amplification of reference gene primers was used by the study to estimate nucleated cell counts. Produced via immunoSEQ multiplex PCR; TCRdb's table is partial and in-frame only. V and J calls and clone size are given by that table; D and trimming were obtained from the DNA. The table lists some 320,000 clones, roughly nine tenths of them singletons, with 2% to 3% in the top ten. Per germline, CDR1 SGHTA and CDR2 FQGTGA. The CDR3 extends over 16 amino acids. Trimming cost V 2 bases and J 6 bases; bases outside gene matches: 10.

The TCR sequence derives from a man in his sixties who had recovered from COVID-19. Sequencing input: PBMCs or T cells enriched from blood (not recorded which). V gene TRBV7-3 combines with J gene TRBJ2-1, with 7 bases that match TRBD1. CDR3 in amino acids: CASSLGQGDLVNEQFF. The CDR3 nucleotides read TGTGCCAGCAGCTTAGGCCAGGGGGACCTGGTCAATGAGCAGTTCTTC.